The clone carrying this T cell receptor (beta chain) turned up a few times. The ends were cut back, 5 bases at V and 8 bases at J, with 18 bases in the middle. The germline V gene encodes CDR1 SGHAT and CDR2 FQNNGV. CDR3 length: 14 amino acids. The sample originates from a study of CD8 T cells in Susac syndrome. RNA in amounts of about 0.5 to 1 ug was reverse transcribed with random hexamers. In TCRdb, the immunoSEQ multiplex PCR reads were re-called with MiXCR into one record per CDR3 protein. Of tens of thousands of distinct CDR3 sequences listed, around 93% are singletons. Material for sequencing was CD4+ T cells from PBMCs. This chain joins TRBV11-2 and TRBJ1-1; D not certain. The receptor was derived from a human donor with Susac syndrome. The CDR3 DNA is TGTGCCAGCAGCCCCGAGGGATGGAAATCCGAAGCTTTCTTT. Its protein is CASSPEGWKSEAFF.